At least ten counts were recorded for the clone carrying this T cell receptor beta chain. The antigen is unknown. Trimming cost V 7 bases and J 7 bases, with 25 bases left between them. The germline V gene has CDR1 MDHEN and CDR2 SYDVKM. CDR3 length: 16 residues. TCRdb re-called the RT-PCR reads with MiXCR, one entry per CDR3 protein. The sample lists more than 400,000 distinct CDR3 sequences, 7.2% seen once, with around 13% in the top ten. This record comes from a study of response to subunit inactivated influenza vaccine. Findings and limits, study-wide: Every seasonal influenza vaccination brings in few new T cells, the authors suggested.

This TCR was recovered from a man between 50 and 69 years old who received an inactivated influenza vaccine. This sequence joins TRBV28 and TRBJ1-2; D perhaps matches TRBD1 (5 bases). Sample: PBMCs from blood, taken around 25 months after vaccination. CDR3 loop: CASTTFRRARVSGYTF. The CDR3 region has the DNA TGTGCCAGCACCACCTTTCGCAGGGCCCGGGTCTCTGGCTACACCTTC.